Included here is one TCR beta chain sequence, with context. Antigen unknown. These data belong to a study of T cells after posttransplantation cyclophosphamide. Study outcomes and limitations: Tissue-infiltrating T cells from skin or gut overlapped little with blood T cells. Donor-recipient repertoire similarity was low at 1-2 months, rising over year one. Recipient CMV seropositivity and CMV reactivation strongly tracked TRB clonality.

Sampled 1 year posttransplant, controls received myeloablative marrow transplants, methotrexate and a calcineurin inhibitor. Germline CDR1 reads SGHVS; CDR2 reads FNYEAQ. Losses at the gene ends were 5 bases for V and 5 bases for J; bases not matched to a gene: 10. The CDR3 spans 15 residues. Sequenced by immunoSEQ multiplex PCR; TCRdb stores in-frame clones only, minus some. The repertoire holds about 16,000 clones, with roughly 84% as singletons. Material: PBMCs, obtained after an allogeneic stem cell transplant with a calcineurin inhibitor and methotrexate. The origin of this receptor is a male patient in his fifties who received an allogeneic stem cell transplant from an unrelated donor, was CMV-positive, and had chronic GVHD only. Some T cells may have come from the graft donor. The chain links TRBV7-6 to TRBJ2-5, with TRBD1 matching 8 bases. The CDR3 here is CASSDWAGGSETQYF. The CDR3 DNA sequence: TGTGCCAGCAGCGATTGGGCAGGGGGCAGTGAGACCCAGTACTTC. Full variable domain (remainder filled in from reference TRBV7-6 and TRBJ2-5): GAGVSQSPRYKVTKRGQDVALRCDPISGHVSLYWYRQALGQGPEFLTYFNYEAQQDKSGLPNDRFSAERPEGSISTLTIQRTEQRDSAMYRCASSDWAGGSETQYFGPGTRLLVL.